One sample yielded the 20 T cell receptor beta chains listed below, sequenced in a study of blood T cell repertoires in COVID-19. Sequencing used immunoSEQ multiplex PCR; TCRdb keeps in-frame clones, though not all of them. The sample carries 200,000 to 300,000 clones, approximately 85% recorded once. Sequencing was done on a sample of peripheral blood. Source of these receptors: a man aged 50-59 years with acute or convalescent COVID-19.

CDR3 nucleotide sequence: TGTGCCAGCAGCTACGACCCGGGACTCGGCACAGATACGCAGTATTTT. This sequence encodes CASSYDPGLGTDTQYF. The V and J genes are TRBV7-6 and TRBJ2-3; D perhaps matches TRBD2 (6 bases). CDR3 length: 16 residues. From germline, CDR1 is SGHVS and CDR2 FNYEAQ. Trimming removed 4 bases from V and 1 base from J, with 15 bases in between. Full variable domain (outside the CDR3, taken from reference TRBV7-6 and TRBJ2-3): GAGVSQSPRYKVTKRGQDVALRCDPISGHVSLYWYRQALGQGPEFLTYFNYEAQQDKSGLPNDRFSAERPEGSISTLTIQRTEQRDSAMYRCASSYDPGLGTDTQYFGPGTRLTVL.

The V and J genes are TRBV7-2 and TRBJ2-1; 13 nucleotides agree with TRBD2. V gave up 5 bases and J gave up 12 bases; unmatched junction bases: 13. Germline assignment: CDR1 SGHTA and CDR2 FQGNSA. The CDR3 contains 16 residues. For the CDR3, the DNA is TGTGCCAGCAGCCGTAAATGGACTAGCGGGGGCTCTGCGCAGTTCTTC. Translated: CASSRKWTSGGSAQFF.

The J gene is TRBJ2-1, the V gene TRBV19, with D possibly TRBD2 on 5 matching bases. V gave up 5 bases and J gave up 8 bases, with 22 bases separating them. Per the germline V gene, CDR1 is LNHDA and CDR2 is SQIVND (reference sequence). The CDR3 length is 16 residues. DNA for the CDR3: TGTGCCAGTAGTCCTAGAGGTGGGCGGGTTGGAGATGAGCAGTTCTTC. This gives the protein CASSPRGGRVGDEQFF.

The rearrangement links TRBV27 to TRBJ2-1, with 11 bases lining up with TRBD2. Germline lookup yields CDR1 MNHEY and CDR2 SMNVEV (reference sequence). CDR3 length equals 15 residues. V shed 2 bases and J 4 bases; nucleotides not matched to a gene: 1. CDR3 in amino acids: CASSLLAGGYNEQFF. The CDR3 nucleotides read TGTGCCAGCAGTTTACTAGCGGGGGGTTACAATGAGCAGTTCTTC.

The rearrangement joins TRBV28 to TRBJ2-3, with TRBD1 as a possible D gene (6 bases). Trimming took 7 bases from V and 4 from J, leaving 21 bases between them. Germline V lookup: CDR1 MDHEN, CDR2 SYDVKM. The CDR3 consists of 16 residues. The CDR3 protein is CASTLRYGRGSDTQYF. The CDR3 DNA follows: TGTGCCAGCACCCTGAGATACGGCAGGGGATCAGATACGCAGTATTTT.

The DNA of the CDR3 is TGTGCCAGCTCACCACGTACAGCTGGCACCGGGGAGCTGTTTTTT. Translated: CASSPRTAGTGELFF. The chain employs TRBV18 and TRBJ2-2; D gene uncertain. CDR3 length: 15 amino acids. V was shortened by 1 base and J by 4 bases, with 10 bases between the two germline ends. Germline CDR1 KGHSH, CDR2 LQKENI. Variable domain in full (rest from reference TRBV18 and TRBJ2-2): NAGVMQNPRHLVRRRGQEARLRCSPMKGHSHVYWYRQLPEEGLKFMVYLQKENIIDESGMPKERFSAEFPKEGPSILRIQQVVRGDSAAYFCASSPRTAGTGELFFGEGSRLTVL.

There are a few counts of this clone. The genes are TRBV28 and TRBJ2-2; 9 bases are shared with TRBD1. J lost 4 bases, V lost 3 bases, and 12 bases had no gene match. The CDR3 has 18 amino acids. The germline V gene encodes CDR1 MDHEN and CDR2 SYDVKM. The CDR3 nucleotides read TGTGCCAGCAGTTTCCCTAAAGACAGGGGGACCCCCACCGGGGAGCTGTTTTTT. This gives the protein CASSFPKDRGTPTGELFF.

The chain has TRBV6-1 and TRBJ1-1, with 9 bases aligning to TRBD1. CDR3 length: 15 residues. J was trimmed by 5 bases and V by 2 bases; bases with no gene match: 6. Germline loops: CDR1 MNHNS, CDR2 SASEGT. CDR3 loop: CASSEKQGARTEAFF. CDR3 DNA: TGTGCCAGCAGTGAAAAACAGGGGGCTAGAACTGAAGCTTTCTTT.

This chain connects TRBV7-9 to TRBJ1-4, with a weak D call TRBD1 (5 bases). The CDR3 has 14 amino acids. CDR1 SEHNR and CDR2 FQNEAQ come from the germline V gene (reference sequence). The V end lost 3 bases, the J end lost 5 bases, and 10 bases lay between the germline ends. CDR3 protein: CASSFRGANEKLFF. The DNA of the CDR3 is TGTGCCAGCAGCTTTAGGGGCGCGAATGAAAAACTGTTTTTT.

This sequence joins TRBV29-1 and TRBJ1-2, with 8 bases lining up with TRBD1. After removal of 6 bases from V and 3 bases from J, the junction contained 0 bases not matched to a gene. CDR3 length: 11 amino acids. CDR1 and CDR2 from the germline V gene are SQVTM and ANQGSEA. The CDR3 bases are TGCAGCGTGGGACAGGACTATGGCTACACCTTC. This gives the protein CSVGQDYGYTF.

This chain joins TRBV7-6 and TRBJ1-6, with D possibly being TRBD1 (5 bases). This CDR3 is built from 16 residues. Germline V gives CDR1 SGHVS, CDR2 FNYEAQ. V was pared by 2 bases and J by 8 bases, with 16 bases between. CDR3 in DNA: TGTGCCAGCAGCTTATCTACGCAAGGGGTTTATTCACCCCTCCACTTT. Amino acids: CASSLSTQGVYSPLHF.

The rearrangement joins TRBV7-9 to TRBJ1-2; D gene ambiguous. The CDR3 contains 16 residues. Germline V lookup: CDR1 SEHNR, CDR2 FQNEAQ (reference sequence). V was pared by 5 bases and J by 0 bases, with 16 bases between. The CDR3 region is CASSLARSSSNYGYTF. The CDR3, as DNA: TGTGCCAGCAGCCTGGCTCGGAGCTCCTCTAACTATGGCTACACCTTC.

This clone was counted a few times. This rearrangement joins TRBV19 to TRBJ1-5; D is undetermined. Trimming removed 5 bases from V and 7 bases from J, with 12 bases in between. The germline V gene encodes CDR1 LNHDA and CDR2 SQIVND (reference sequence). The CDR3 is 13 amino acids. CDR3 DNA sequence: TGTGCCAGTAGTTTCCCCCCTCCCCAGCCCCAGCATTTT. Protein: CASSFPPPQPQHF.

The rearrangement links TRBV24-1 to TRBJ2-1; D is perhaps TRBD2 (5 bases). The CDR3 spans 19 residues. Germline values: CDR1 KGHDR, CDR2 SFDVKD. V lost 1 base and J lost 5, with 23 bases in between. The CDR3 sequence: CATSDFSGSAVSLHNEQFF. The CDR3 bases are TGTGCCACCAGTGATTTTTCTGGGAGCGCAGTGAGTTTGCACAATGAGCAGTTCTTC.

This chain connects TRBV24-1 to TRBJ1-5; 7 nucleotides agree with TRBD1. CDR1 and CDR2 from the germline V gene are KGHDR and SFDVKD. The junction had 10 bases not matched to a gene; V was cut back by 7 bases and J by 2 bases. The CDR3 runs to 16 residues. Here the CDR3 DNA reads TGTGCCACCAGCCCCAAAGAGGGGGCCGGCAATCAGCCCCAGCATTTT. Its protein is CATSPKEGAGNQPQHF.

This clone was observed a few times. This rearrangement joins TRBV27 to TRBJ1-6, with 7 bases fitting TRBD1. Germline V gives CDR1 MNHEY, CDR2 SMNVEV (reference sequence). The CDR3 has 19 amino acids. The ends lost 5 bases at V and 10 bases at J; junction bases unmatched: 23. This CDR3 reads CASSRNSPGTATYSSPLHF. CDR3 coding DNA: TGTGCCAGCAGTCGTAATTCCCCCGGGACAGCCACTTATTCGTCACCCCTCCACTTT.

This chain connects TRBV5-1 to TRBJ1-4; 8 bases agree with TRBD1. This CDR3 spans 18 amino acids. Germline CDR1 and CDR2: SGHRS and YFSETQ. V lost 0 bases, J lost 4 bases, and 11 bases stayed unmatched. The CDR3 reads CASSLVLAGTGFNEKLFF. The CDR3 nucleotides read TGCGCCAGCAGCTTGGTCCTCGCCGGGACAGGTTTTAATGAAAAACTGTTTTTT.

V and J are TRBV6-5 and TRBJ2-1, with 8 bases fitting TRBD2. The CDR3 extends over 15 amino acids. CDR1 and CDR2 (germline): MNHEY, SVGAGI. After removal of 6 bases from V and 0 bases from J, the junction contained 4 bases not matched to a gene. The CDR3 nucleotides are TGTGCCAGCAGACTAGCGGTTAGCTCCTACAATGAGCAGTTCTTC. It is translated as CASRLAVSSYNEQFF.

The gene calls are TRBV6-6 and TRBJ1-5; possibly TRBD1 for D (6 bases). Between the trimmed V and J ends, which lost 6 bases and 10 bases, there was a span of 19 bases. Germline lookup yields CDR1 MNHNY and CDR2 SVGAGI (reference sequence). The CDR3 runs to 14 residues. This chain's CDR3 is CASRPGGHGSPQHF. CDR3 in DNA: TGTGCCAGCAGACCGGGGGGACACGGGTCTCCCCAGCATTTT.

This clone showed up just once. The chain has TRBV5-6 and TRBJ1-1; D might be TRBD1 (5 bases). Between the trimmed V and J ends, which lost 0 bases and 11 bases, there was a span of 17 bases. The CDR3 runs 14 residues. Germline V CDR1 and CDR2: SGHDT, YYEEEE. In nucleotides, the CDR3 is TGTGCCAGCAGCTTGGCCTCCAGGGATCCCAATGCTTTCTTT. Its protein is CASSLASRDPNAFF.